These 9 T cell receptor beta chains came from one sample sequenced in a study of T cell responses to AZD1222 COVID-19 vaccine. The data were produced by immunoSEQ multiplex PCR, yet TCRdb's version contains in-frame clones alone and is incomplete. The data contain fewer than 110,000 clones, about 85% of them seen just once; the ten biggest clones take up 4.8%. The sequences come from peripheral blood, collected 28 days after the second AZD1222 dose. All receptors derive from an adult who received the AZD1222 COVID-19 vaccine.

This clone showed up just a few times. The J gene is TRBJ1-2, the V gene TRBV7-2; D may be TRBD1 (5 bases). CDR3 size: 14 residues. Germline assignment: CDR1 SGHTA and CDR2 FQGNSA. Trimming took off 1 base at V and 2 bases at J, with 8 bases between the two ends. The CDR3 nucleotides read TGTGCCAGCAGCTTAGTTCGGGGGAACTATGGCTACACCTTC. Translating gives CASSLVRGNYGYTF.

A single count supports this clone. V usage is TRBV30 and J usage is TRBJ2-5; D gene ambiguous. CDR1 GTSNPN and CDR2 SVGIG come from the germline V gene (reference sequence). Trimming took off 0 bases at V and 7 bases at J, with 9 bases between the two ends. This CDR3 has 12 amino acids. The CDR3 sequence is CAWSVGEMTQYF. The CDR3 nucleotides read TGTGCCTGGAGTGTTGGCGAGATGACCCAGTACTTC.

The V and J genes are TRBV19 and TRBJ2-6, with D tentatively TRBD1 (6 bases). The CDR3 totals 15 residues. V was trimmed by 3 bases and J by 3 bases, leaving 9 bases between them. CDR1 and CDR2 from the germline V gene are LNHDA and SQIVND (reference sequence). CDR3 sequence reads: CASSIPGDGANVLTF. In nucleotides, the CDR3 is TGTGCCAGTAGTATCCCAGGGGATGGGGCCAACGTCCTGACTTTC.

V gene TRBV3-1 (or the pseudogene TRBV3-2) combines with J gene TRBJ1-3; maybe TRBD1 (6 bases). The germline V gene encodes CDR1 LGHDT and CDR2 YNNKEL (reference sequence). Trimming shortened V by 3 bases and J by 1 base, and 13 bases separated the two germline ends. CDR3 size: 16 residues. For the CDR3, the DNA is TGTGCCAGCAGCCAGGGTGCCCAGGGGTCTGGAAACACCATATATTTT. It is translated as CASSQGAQGSGNTIYF.

The rearrangement joins TRBV6-5 to TRBJ2-7; TRBD1 matches 10 bases. CDR1 and CDR2 from the germline V gene are MNHEY and SVGAGI. V gave up 0 bases and J gave up 3 bases; unmatched junction bases: 5. The CDR3 covers 16 residues. CDR3 bases: TGTGCCAGCAGTTACTCAACGGGGGACAGGGGCTACGAGCAGTACTTC. Translating gives CASSYSTGDRGYEQYF.

The V and J genes are TRBV19 and TRBJ2-3; D gene unclear. Trimming removed 3 bases at V and 4 bases at J, with 2 bases between. Looked up from germline, CDR1 is LNHDA and CDR2 is SQIVND (reference sequence). The CDR3 has 11 residues. The CDR3 nucleotides are TGTGCCAGTAGTATCTCAGATACGCAGTATTTT. Its protein is CASSISDTQYF. The full variable domain, in which reference TRBV19 and TRBJ2-3 provide the parts outside the CDR3, is DGGITQSPKYLFRKEGQNVTLSCEQNLNHDAMYWYRQDPGQGLRLIYYSQIVNDFQKGDIAEGYSVSREKKESFPLTVTSAQKNPTAFYLCASSISDTQYFGPGTRLTVL.

The CDR3 DNA reads as TGTGCCAGCAGCGTTTGGACAGGTATGAACACTGAAGCTTTCTTT. Translating it yields CASSVWTGMNTEAFF. The chain carries TRBV9 and TRBJ1-1; 7 nucleotides match TRBD1. CDR3 size: 15 residues. Germline trimming cut 2 bases from V and 0 bases from J; bases unmatched to any gene: 4. The germline gives CDR1 SGDLS, CDR2 YYNGEE.

The V and J genes are TRBV7-6 and TRBJ1-1; D ambiguous. The length of the CDR3 is 14 residues. Trimming pared 3 bases from V and 2 bases from J, leaving 10 bases between. CDR1 and CDR2 from the germline V gene are SGHVS and FNYEAQ. Here the CDR3 reads CASSLFAENTEAFF. CDR3 in DNA: TGTGCCAGCAGCTTGTTCGCGGAAAACACTGAAGCTTTCTTT.

The chain has TRBV6-2 or TRBV6-3 and TRBJ1-2; D is perhaps TRBD1 (5 bases). Germline V gives CDR1 MNHEY, CDR2 SVGEGT. The CDR3 consists of 16 residues. V lost 2 bases, J lost 4 bases, and 17 bases lay in between. The CDR3 here is CASSYDRAGEFYGYTF. Here the CDR3 DNA reads TGTGCCAGCAGTTACGATCGGGCGGGGGAATTCTATGGCTACACCTTC.